Listed below are T cell receptor beta chains from one sample, sequenced in a study of a mutant IDH1 vaccine in newly diagnosed glioma. These TCRs are of unknown antigen specificity. Sequencing was performed with immunoSEQ multiplex PCR; in TCRdb, only in-frame clones are kept and a portion is missing. This table has approximately 61,000 clones, roughly 79% appearing once. This sample comprised PBMCs, obtained from a glioma patient whose treatment included an IDH1 peptide vaccine. Receptor source: a man aged 40-50 years with glioma. The CDR3 runs from the conserved cysteine through the conserved F or W. The D gene is left open where the match is weak. Clone size is not always given. Where it is, it says once, few, many or a class for expanded clones.

>TRBV4-2|NA|TRBJ1-2|14|NA
TGTGCCAGCAGCCAAGAGGCAGGAAGCTATGGCTACACCTTC
CASSQEAGSYGYTF
>TRBV10-1|TRBD2|TRBJ2-1|18|NA
TGCGCCAGCAGAGACCTAGCGGGCGATCCCATTATTTACAATGAGCAGTTCTTC
CASRDLAGDPIIYNEQFF
>TRBV7-7|TRBD1|TRBJ2-3|13|few
TGTGCTAGCAGCTTAGGACAGGGGGCGTATCAGTATTTT
CASSLGQGAYQYF
>TRBV5-6|NA|TRBJ2-1|12|NA
TGTGCCAGCAGCAACAGGGATTCCCTCGAGTTCTTC
CASSNRDSLEFF
>TRBV5-1|NA|TRBJ2-2|16|NA
TGCGCCAGCAGCTTGGGGCCCGGGATCAACACCGGGGAGCTGTTTTTT
CASSLGPGINTGELFF
>TRBV18|NA|TRBJ1-2|15|NA
TGTGCCAGCTCACCATTGACAGGCGCTAACTATGGCTACACCTTC
CASSPLTGANYGYTF
>TRBV7-9|NA|TRBJ1-6|18|NA
TGTGCCAGCAGCTTAAAAGTGGATGGCAGTTCCCATAATTCACCCCTCCACTTT
CASSLKVDGSSHNSPLHF
>TRBV4-3|TRBD1|TRBJ2-7|13|NA
TGCGCCAGCAGCCAAGGGCGGGACAGGCGGCAGTACTTC
CASSQGRDRRQYF
>TRBV10-3|NA|TRBJ1-2|16|NA
TGTGCCATCAGTGAGTCTGGGGCAGGCACCTACTATGGCTACACCTTC
CAISESGAGTYYGYTF
>TRBV9|NA|TRBJ1-2|16|NA
TGTGCCAGCAGCGGGACAAGGAGGCAGCATGAGTATGGCTACACCTTC
CASSGTRRQHEYGYTF
>TRBV6-1|NA|TRBJ1-2|12|NA
TGTGCCAGCGGGGGGGATAACTATGGCTACACCTTC
CASGGDNYGYTF
>TRBV10-3|TRBD2|TRBJ2-3|14|NA
TGTGCCATGGGACGGGGGGGCCACGCAGATACGCAGTATTTT
CAMGRGGHADTQYF
>TRBV27|TRBD1|TRBJ2-2|19|NA
TGTGCCAGCAGTCGCCGTTTGGACAGGGACCGTTCGAACACCGGGGAGCTGTTTTTT
CASSRRLDRDRSNTGELFF
>TRBV6-5|NA|TRBJ2-3|13|once
TGTGCCAGCAGGGAGACGACGACAGATACGCAGTATTTT
CASRETTTDTQYF
>TRBV29-1|NA|TRBJ2-1|14|NA
TGCAGCGTTGTAGGGGAGACCGCCTACAATGAGCAGTTCTTC
CSVVGETAYNEQFF
>TRBV28|NA|TRBJ1-2|14|few
TGTGCCAGCAGTTCTCGACCGACTAACTATGGCTACACCTTC
CASSSRPTNYGYTF
>TRBV5-1|TRBD1|TRBJ2-7|16|NA
TGCGCCAGCAGCGGACCGGGACAGGGGATTATCTACGAGCAGTACTTC
CASSGPGQGIIYEQYF
>TRBV7-9|TRBD1|TRBJ2-7|15|NA
TGTGCCAGCAGCTCCCTTTGGACAGGGGATAGCGAGCAGTACTTC
CASSSLWTGDSEQYF
>TRBV7-2|NA|TRBJ1-2|13|NA
TGTGCCAGCAGCTTCCCGGGACACCCCCGCTACACCTTC
CASSFPGHPRYTF
>TRBV20-1|NA|TRBJ2-5|10|NA
TGCAGTGCTGGGGTGGAGACCCAGTACTTC
CSAGVETQYF
>TRBV21-1|NA|TRBJ2-7|15|once
TGTGCCAGCAGCAAGGAGGGACAGGGGTCCTACGAGCAGTACTTC
CASSKEGQGSYEQYF
>TRBV28|NA|TRBJ1-1|12|NA
TGTGCCAGCAGTTTATCTCCAGCAGAAGCTTTCTTT
CASSLSPAEAFF